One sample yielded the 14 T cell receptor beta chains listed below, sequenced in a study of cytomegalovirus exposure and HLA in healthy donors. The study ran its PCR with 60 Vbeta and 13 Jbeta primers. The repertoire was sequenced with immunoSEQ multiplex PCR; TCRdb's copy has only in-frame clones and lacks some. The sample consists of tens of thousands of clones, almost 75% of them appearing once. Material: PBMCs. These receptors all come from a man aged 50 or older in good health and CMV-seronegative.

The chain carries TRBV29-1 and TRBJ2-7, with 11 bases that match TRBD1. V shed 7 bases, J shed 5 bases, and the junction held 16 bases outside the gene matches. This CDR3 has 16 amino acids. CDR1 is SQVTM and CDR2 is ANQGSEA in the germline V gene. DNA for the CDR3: TGCAGCGCCGCAAGAGGGACGGGACAGGGGGGCAACGAGCAGTACTTC. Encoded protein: CSAARGTGQGGNEQYF.

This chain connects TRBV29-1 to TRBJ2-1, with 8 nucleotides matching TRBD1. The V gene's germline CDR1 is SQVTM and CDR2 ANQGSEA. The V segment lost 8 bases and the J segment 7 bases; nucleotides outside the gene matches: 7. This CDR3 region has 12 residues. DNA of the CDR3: TGCAGCACGCGGACAGGGTGGAATGAGCAGTTCTTC. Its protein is CSTRTGWNEQFF.

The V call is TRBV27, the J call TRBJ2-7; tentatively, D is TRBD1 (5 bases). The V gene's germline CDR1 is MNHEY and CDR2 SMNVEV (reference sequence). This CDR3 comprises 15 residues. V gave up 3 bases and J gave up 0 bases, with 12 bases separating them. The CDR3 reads CASSFGQGSSYEQYF. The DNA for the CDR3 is TGTGCCAGCAGTTTCGGACAAGGCTCCTCCTACGAGCAGTACTTC.

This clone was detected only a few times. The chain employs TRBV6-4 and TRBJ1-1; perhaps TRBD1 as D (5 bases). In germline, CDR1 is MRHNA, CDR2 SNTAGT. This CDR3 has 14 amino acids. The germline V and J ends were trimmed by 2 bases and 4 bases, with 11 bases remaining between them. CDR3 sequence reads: CASSDGTGGTEAFF. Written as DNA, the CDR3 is TGTGCCAGCAGTGACGGGACGGGGGGCACTGAAGCTTTCTTT.

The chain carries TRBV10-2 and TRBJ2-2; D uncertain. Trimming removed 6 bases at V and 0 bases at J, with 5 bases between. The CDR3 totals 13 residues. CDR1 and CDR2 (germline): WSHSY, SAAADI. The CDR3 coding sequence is TGCGCCAGCAGGGCCGCGAACACCGGGGAGCTGTTTTTT. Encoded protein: CASRAANTGELFF.

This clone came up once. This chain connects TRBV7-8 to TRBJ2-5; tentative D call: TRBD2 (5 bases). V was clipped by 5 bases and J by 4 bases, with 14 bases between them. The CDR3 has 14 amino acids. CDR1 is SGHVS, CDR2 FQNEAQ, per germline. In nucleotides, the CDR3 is TGTGCCAGCAGCGTCCAGAGCGGTGGAGAGACCCAGTACTTC. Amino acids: CASSVQSGGETQYF.

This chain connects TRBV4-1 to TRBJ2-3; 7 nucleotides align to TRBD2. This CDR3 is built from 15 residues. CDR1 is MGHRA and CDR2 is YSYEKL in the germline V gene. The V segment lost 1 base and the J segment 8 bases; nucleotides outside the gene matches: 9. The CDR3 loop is CASSQVPGGAGTQYF. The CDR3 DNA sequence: TGCGCCAGCAGCCAAGTACCGGGGGGAGCAGGTACGCAGTATTTT.

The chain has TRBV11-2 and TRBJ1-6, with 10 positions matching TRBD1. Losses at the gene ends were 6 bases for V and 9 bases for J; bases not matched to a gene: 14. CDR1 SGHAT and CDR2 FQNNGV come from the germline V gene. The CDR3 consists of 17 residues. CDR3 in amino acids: CASSFVTQTGGSSPLHF. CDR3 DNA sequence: TGTGCCAGCAGTTTTGTGACGCAGACAGGGGGCAGTTCACCCCTCCACTTT.

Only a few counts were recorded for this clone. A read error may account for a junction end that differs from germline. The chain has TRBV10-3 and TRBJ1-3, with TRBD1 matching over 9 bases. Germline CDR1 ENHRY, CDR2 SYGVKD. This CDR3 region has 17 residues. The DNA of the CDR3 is TGTGCCAGCAGTACCAGACAGGGGGGTAGCTCTGGAAACACCATATATTTT. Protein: CASSTRQGGSSGNTIYF.

The CDR3 loop reads CASSPGDTANYGYTF. CDR3 sequence (DNA): TGTGCCAGCAGCCCCGGCGACACAGCTAACTATGGCTACACCTTC. V and J are TRBV5-4 and TRBJ1-2; D unresolved. Germline-derived CDR1 and CDR2 are SGHNT and YYREEE (reference sequence). Trimming took off 4 bases at V and 0 bases at J, with 13 bases between the two ends. The CDR3 runs to 15 residues. The full variable domain, in which reference TRBV5-4 and TRBJ1-2 provide the parts outside the CDR3, is ETGVTQSPTHLIKTRGQQVTLRCSSQSGHNTVSWYQQALGQGPQFIFQYYREEENGRGNFPPRFSGLQFPNYSSELNVNALELDDSALYLCASSPGDTANYGYTFGSGTRLTVV.

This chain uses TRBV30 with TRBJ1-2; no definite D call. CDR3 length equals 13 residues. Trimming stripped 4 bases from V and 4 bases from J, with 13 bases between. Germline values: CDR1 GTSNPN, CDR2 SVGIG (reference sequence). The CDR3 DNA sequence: TGTGCCTGGACAGTCGTTACGCTCTATGGCTACACCTTC. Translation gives CAWTVVTLYGYTF.

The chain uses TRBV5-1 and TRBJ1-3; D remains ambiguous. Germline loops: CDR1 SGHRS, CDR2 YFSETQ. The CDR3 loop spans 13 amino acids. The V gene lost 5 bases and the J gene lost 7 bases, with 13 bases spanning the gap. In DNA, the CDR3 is TGCGCCAGCAGATCAGGTCCGGGGAACACCATATATTTT. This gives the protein CASRSGPGNTIYF. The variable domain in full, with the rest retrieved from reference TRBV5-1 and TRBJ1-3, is KAGVTQTPRYLIKTRGQQVTLSCSPISGHRSVSWYQQTPGQGLQFLFEYFSETQRNKGNFPGRFSGRQFSNSRSEMNVSTLELGDSALYLCASRSGPGNTIYFGEGSWLTVV.

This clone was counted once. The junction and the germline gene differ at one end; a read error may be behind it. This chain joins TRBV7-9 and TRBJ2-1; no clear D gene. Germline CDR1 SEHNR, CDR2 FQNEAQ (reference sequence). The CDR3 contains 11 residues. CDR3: CSSSLGSPEFF. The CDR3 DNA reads TGTTCCAGCAGCTTAGGATCCCCGGAGTTCTTC.

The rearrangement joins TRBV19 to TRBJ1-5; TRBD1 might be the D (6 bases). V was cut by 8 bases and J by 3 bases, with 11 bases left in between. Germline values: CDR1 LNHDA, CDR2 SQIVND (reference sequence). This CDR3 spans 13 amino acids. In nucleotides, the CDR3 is TGTGCCAGTGCTCAGGGGCCCAATCAGCCCCAGCATTTT. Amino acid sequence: CASAQGPNQPQHF.